These 13 T cell receptor beta chains came from one sample sequenced in a study of blood T cell repertoires in COVID-19. Clones were sequenced by immunoSEQ multiplex PCR, and TCRdb holds only the in-frame ones, with some missing. The sample records about 250,000 clones, around nine tenths being singletons. The sequenced material came from peripheral blood. These receptors originate from a man older than 75 with acute or convalescent COVID-19.

This clone has a single count. The chain uses TRBV5-1 and TRBJ2-5; 9 nucleotides match TRBD1. Germline V CDR1 and CDR2: SGHRS, YFSETQ. With 4 bases clipped from V and 5 bases from J, the junction kept 6 bases outside the gene matches. The CDR3 has 14 amino acids. CDR3 nucleotides: TGCGCCAGCAGCCATGGACAGGGGCGGGAGACCCAGTACTTC. This gives the protein CASSHGQGRETQYF.

CDR3 DNA: TGTGCCAGCAGCCCTAATCACCAGGACTATGGCTACACCTTC. Translation: CASSPNHQDYGYTF. This chain uses TRBV3-1 (or the pseudogene TRBV3-2) with TRBJ1-2; no clear D gene. V dropped 4 bases and J dropped 3 bases, with 12 bases sitting between them. This CDR3 contains 14 residues. Per the germline V gene, CDR1 is LGHDT and CDR2 is YNNKEL (reference sequence).

This chain links TRBV19 with TRBJ1-2; D is perhaps TRBD1 (6 bases). Germline assignment: CDR1 LNHDA and CDR2 SQIVND (reference sequence). V lost 6 bases, J lost 5 bases, and 16 bases lay in between. The CDR3 is 14 amino acids. This chain's CDR3 is CASRRTGFEYGYTF. Here the CDR3 DNA reads TGTGCCAGTAGGCGCACAGGGTTTGAATATGGCTACACCTTC. The full variable domain, in which reference TRBV19 and TRBJ1-2 provide the parts outside the CDR3, is DGGITQSPKYLFRKEGQNVTLSCEQNLNHDAMYWYRQDPGQGLRLIYYSQIVNDFQKGDIAEGYSVSREKKESFPLTVTSAQKNPTAFYLCASRRTGFEYGYTFGSGTRLTVV.

This rearrangement joins TRBV6-2 or TRBV6-3 to TRBJ2-5; 11 positions match TRBD2. This CDR3 comprises 16 residues. Germline V gene lookup returns CDR1 MNHEY and CDR2 SVGEGT. V dropped 2 bases and J dropped 4; count of bases not matched to a gene: 6. CDR3 protein: CASSYEASGGLETQYF. In DNA, the CDR3 is TGTGCCAGCAGTTACGAGGCTAGCGGGGGGTTAGAGACCCAGTACTTC.

The chain couples TRBV7-2 to TRBJ2-7; D might be TRBD2 (6 bases). The CDR3 totals 15 residues. Germline CDR1 reads SGHTA; CDR2 reads FQGNSA. V was shortened by 0 bases and J by 1 base, with 10 bases between the two germline ends. This CDR3 is CASSLAPLASYEQYF. DNA for the CDR3: TGTGCCAGCAGCTTAGCCCCCCTAGCGTCCTACGAGCAGTACTTC.

This chain joins TRBV6-2 or TRBV6-3 and TRBJ2-5; TRBD2 matches at 10 bases. This CDR3 is 19 amino acids long. Losses at the gene ends were 0 bases for V and 5 bases for J; bases not matched to a gene: 15. CDR1 is MNHEY, CDR2 SVGEGT, per germline. CDR3 DNA sequence: TGTGCCAGCAGTTACTCGCGGTGGTCCAGCGGGAGGGCCCTGGAGACCCAGTACTTC. Protein product: CASSYSRWSSGRALETQYF.

The chain is built from TRBV9 and TRBJ1-6, with D maybe TRBD1 (5 bases). The germline CDR1 and CDR2 sequences are SGDLS and YYNGEE. Trimming took 0 bases from V and 6 from J, leaving 7 bases between them. The CDR3 consists of 14 residues. The CDR3 loop is CASSVVGGNSPLHF. CDR3 sequence (DNA): TGTGCCAGCAGCGTAGTCGGGGGTAATTCACCCCTCCACTTT.

The V and J genes are TRBV9 and TRBJ1-6, with D unresolved. Between the trimmed V and J ends, which lost 2 bases and 7 bases, there was a span of 7 bases. This CDR3 contains 13 residues. CDR1 SGDLS and CDR2 YYNGEE come from the germline V gene. CDR3 region: CASSVFLNSPLHF. The CDR3 DNA sequence: TGTGCCAGCAGCGTCTTCCTGAATTCACCCCTCCACTTT. The full variable domain, in which reference TRBV9 and TRBJ1-6 provide the parts outside the CDR3, is DSGVTQTPKHLITATGQRVTLRCSPRSGDLSVYWYQQSLDQGLQFLIQYYNGEERAKGNILERFSAQQFPDLHSELNLSSLELGDSALYFCASSVFLNSPLHFGNGTRLTVT.

This clone appeared a single time. The chain uses TRBV11-2 and TRBJ1-1, with 10 nucleotides matching TRBD1. V dropped 5 bases and J dropped 4; count of bases not matched to a gene: 4. This CDR3 has 14 amino acids. CDR1 SGHAT and CDR2 FQNNGV come from the germline V gene. DNA for the CDR3: TGTGCCAGCAGCGGGCGGACAGGGGGCACTGAAGCTTTCTTT. Residues: CASSGRTGGTEAFF.

This clone appeared a single time. The genes are TRBV28 and TRBJ1-2; D not resolved. The V end lost 4 bases, the J end lost 3 bases, and 12 bases lay between the germline ends. Germline V lookup: CDR1 MDHEN, CDR2 SYDVKM. The CDR3 totals 14 residues. The DNA of the CDR3 is TGTGCCAGCAGTTCCCTGGGAGCATACTATGGCTACACCTTC. This encodes CASSSLGAYYGYTF.

The chain links TRBV19 to TRBJ2-5; 7 positions agree with TRBD1. Trimming removed 6 bases from V and 1 base from J; junction bases left unmatched: 14. The CDR3 has 17 residues. Germline V gives CDR1 LNHDA, CDR2 SQIVND (reference sequence). The CDR3 nucleotides are TGTGCCAGTAGGGCAGGAAGGGACAGAAAAATCCAAGAGACCCAGTACTTC. This encodes CASRAGRDRKIQETQYF.

This chain connects TRBV7-9 to TRBJ2-7; 9 bases are shared with TRBD1. V shed 5 bases, J shed 3 bases, and the junction held 5 bases outside the gene matches. Germline CDR1 reads SEHNR; CDR2 reads FQNEAQ (reference sequence). The CDR3 sequence is 14 residues long. The DNA of the CDR3 is TGTGCCAGCAGCCCGGGACAGGGCATCTACGAGCAGTACTTC. Translated: CASSPGQGIYEQYF. Complete variable domain (other parts from reference TRBV7-9 and TRBJ2-7): DTGVSQNPRHKITKRGQNVTFRCDPISEHNRLYWYRQTLGQGPEFLTYFQNEAQLEKSRLLSDRFSAERPKGSFSTLEIQRTEQGDSAMYLCASSPGQGIYEQYFGPGTRLTVT.

The rearrangement uses TRBV11-2 and TRBJ2-4, with 7 bases lining up with TRBD1. The J segment lost 6 bases and the V segment lost 5 bases, leaving 7 bases of the junction unmatched. CDR3 length equals 14 residues. Germline CDR1 reads SGHAT; CDR2 reads FQNNGV. The CDR3 spells CASSPRDSLNIQYF. CDR3 sequence (DNA): TGTGCCAGCAGCCCTCGGGACAGCTTAAACATTCAGTACTTC.